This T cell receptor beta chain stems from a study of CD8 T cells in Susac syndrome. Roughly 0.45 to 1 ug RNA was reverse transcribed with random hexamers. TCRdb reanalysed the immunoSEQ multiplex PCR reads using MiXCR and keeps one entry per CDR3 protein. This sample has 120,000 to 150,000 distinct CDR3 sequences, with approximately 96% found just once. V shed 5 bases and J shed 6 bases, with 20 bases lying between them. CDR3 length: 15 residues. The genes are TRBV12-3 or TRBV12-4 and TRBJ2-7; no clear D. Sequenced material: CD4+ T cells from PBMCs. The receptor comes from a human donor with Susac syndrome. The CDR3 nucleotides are TGTGCCAGCAGTCCGCGAGGAACTACCCTATCCGAGCAGTACTTC. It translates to CASSPRGTTLSEQYF.